This T cell receptor (beta chain) appears in the sequencing data of a study of T cell responses to AZD1222 COVID-19 vaccine (dated by TCRdb to about 2021). With respect to the entire study: AZD1222 recipients given second doses at about 4 weeks or at about 12 weeks were pooled, since spike-specific TCR depth and breadth were not found to differ between the two schedules. A total of around 240 trial participants underwent TCR sequencing, of whom some 200 had received two doses of AZD1222 and some 25 had received two doses of the MenACWY control vaccine. Trial participants were enrolled by age into 18-55, 56-69 and 70-plus year subgroups, with about 150, 28 and 57 TCR-sequenced participants respectively.

The CDR3 regions of human TCRbeta chains were subjected to immunosequencing. The original methods were these. TCRs in the repertoires were matched against a reference library of SARS-CoV-2-specific TCRs that had been generated with the MIRA antigen-specificity platform. Breadth was defined as the fraction of unique TCRs that were SARS-CoV-2-associated, and depth was defined as the fraction of total T cells that were SARS-CoV-2-associated. Using the MIRA data, every spike-specific TCR was mapped to the spike region that the TCR reacted to and assigned to either a CD4 or a CD8 class. Log10-transformed breadth and depth values were compared by one-way ANOVA with Sidak's multiple comparisons tests. The table comes from immuneACCESS by way of TCRdb, which keeps in-frame sequences with V and J called. Part of the clones is missing from these tables; in studies checked, under half for an unresolved V gene and the rest for unknown reasons. V and J calls plus clone size are reproduced from that table; the DNA served to infer D and trimming. Here the sample has 150,000 to 200,000 clones; roughly 88% occur a single time. The top ten clonotypes cover 7.7% of the sample.

The junction shows trimming of 1 base on V and 2 bases on J, and the gene matches do not reach 1 base of it. Counted from cysteine to phenylalanine, this CDR3 has 14 amino acids. Only CDR3 DNA remains: 42 bases, in frame from the first base. The germline V gene provides CDR1 SGHNT and CDR2 YENEEA. As regards this clone: Which antigen it targets is not known. No per-base quality is available; no much larger clone lies one base away.

The full study reports these points: Conclusions about previously exposed vaccinees are limited, since just a handful of AZD1222 recipients were seropositive for SARS-CoV-2 at baseline. The vaccine-associated CD4 TCRs covered the entire spike protein, and the dominant responses fell in regions 160-218 and 743-854. Because no samples from the day 14 peak response were available, repertoires could be characterized only after the peak T cell response. Reportedly, close to half of the unique spike-specific TCRs recognized epitopes lying outside the regions that are mutated in the B.1.351 and B.1.1.7 variants. After two AZD1222 doses, both the breadth and the depth of spike-specific TCRs were significantly higher than at day 0 and than in MenACWY recipients. The 56-69-year group was small, and its depth increase did not reach significance, likely because of low power. Participants were mostly white British, with more females than males. The authors suggested clonal diversity may have been underestimated.

The label giving this sample's time point can be read as: baseline before first vaccination. The vaccinee samples were drawn from two UK trials, COV001 and COV002, one of which was a single-blind randomized controlled phase 2/3 trial testing AZD1222 (ChAdOx1 nCoV-19) in healthy adults. Trial participant PBMC samples were collected at day 0 and day 28 after the second dose for TCRbeta chain sequencing. This chain joins TRBV11-3 to TRBJ2-5, and 7 bases in between align with TRBD2. The TCR sequence derives from an adult in good health. The source material was peripheral blood, sampled on day 0 of AZD1222 vaccination. The CDR3 corresponds to CASSLGGSQETQYF. Read as DNA, the sequence is TGTGCCAGCAGCTTAGGCGGGAGTCAAGAGACCCAGTACTTC.